Below are 9 T cell receptor beta chains sequenced from a single sample in a study of identical twins. TCRdb fed the 5' RACE reads into MiXCR, producing one record per CDR3 protein. This table holds about 260,000 distinct CDR3 sequences, roughly 7% found once. A further study also used this sample, focusing on yellow fever vaccine responses in identical twins.

Sequenced input: memory (CD45RO+) T cells sorted from blood. The receptors originated from a woman under 30 in good health.

The gene calls are TRBV7-6 and TRBJ2-1; D tentatively reads TRBD1 or TRBD2 (5 bases each). Deletions cut 0 bases from V and 0 bases from J, with 12 bases between. Germline V gene sequence: CDR1 SGHVS, CDR2 FNYEAQ. The CDR3 extends over 17 amino acids. The CDR3 is CASSLAGTESSYNEQFF. CDR3 nucleotide sequence: TGTGCCAGCAGCTTAGCCGGGACCGAAAGCTCCTACAATGAGCAGTTCTTC. The full variable domain, completed using reference TRBV7-6 and TRBJ2-1, is GAGVSQSPRYKVTKRGQDVALRCDPISGHVSLYWYRQALGQGPEFLTYFNYEAQQDKSGLPNDRFSAERPEGSISTLTIQRTEQRDSAMYRCASSLAGTESSYNEQFFGPGTRLTVL.

Many counts were recorded for this clonotype. The chain carries TRBV5-1 and TRBJ1-5; 7 bases map to TRBD1. The CDR3 is 15 amino acids. From germline, CDR1 is SGHRS and CDR2 YFSETQ. With 2 bases clipped from V and 0 bases from J, the junction kept 2 bases outside the gene matches. The CDR3 region is CASSLQGNSNQPQHF. Written as DNA, the CDR3 is TGCGCCAGCAGCTTACAGGGGAATAGCAATCAGCCCCAGCATTTT.

The rearrangement uses TRBV19 and TRBJ2-7; the match to TRBD1 covers 9 bases. The germline CDR1 and CDR2 sequences are LNHDA and SQIVND (reference sequence). V dropped 4 bases and J dropped 3; count of bases not matched to a gene: 4. CDR3 size: 14 residues. Written as DNA, the CDR3 is TGTGCCAGTAGTACACCGGGACAGGGCTACGAGCAGTACTTC. It encodes CASSTPGQGYEQYF. Supplemented by reference TRBV19 and TRBJ2-7, the full variable domain reads DGGITQSPKYLFRKEGQNVTLSCEQNLNHDAMYWYRQDPGQGLRLIYYSQIVNDFQKGDIAEGYSVSREKKESFPLTVTSAQKNPTAFYLCASSTPGQGYEQYFGPGTRLTVT.

This clonotype was counted at least ten times. The V and J genes are TRBV5-1 and TRBJ2-5; no clear D. The germline V and J ends were trimmed by 4 bases and 1 base, with 11 bases remaining between them. Per the germline V gene, CDR1 is SGHRS and CDR2 is YFSETQ. There are 14 residues in the CDR3. The CDR3 loop is CASSQQALQETQYF. The CDR3 nucleotides read TGCGCCAGCAGCCAGCAGGCTCTCCAAGAGACCCAGTACTTC.

V is TRBV5-1 and J is TRBJ2-1; no clear D. CDR1 and CDR2 (germline): SGHRS, YFSETQ. The CDR3 runs 16 residues. The V end was cut by 0 bases, the J end by 0 bases, with 10 bases between. The CDR3 reads CASSLVSMSSYNEQFF. The CDR3 nucleotides read TGCGCCAGCAGCTTGGTTAGCATGAGCTCCTACAATGAGCAGTTCTTC.

The V call is TRBV28, the J call TRBJ1-2; D remains unclear. Germline V CDR1 and CDR2: MDHEN, SYDVKM. This CDR3 is built from 15 residues. V was clipped by 5 bases and J by 0 bases, with 13 bases between them. CDR3 protein: CASSGSEPANYGYTF. The CDR3 bases are TGTGCCAGCAGTGGTTCAGAGCCAGCTAACTATGGCTACACCTTC.

This clonotype turned up a few times. The chain employs TRBV6-4 and TRBJ2-1; TRBD1 or TRBD2 may be the D gene (5 bases each). Trimming cost V 6 bases and J 9 bases, with 27 bases left between them. CDR1 is MRHNA, CDR2 SNTAGT, per germline. The CDR3 consists of 17 residues. CDR3 in DNA: TGTGCCAGCAGGAGAGAGGTAGGGGACCACCCTGTCCCTGAGCAGTTCTTC. This translates into CASRREVGDHPVPEQFF.

This clonotype was recorded a few times. The DNA of the CDR3 is TGTGCCAGCAGTTCCAGAGACAGGGGACCCAAAAACATTCAGTACTTC. This sequence encodes CASSSRDRGPKNIQYF. The chain couples TRBV12-3 or TRBV12-4 to TRBJ2-4; 8 nucleotides align to TRBD1. The CDR3 length is 16 residues. The junction had 7 bases not matched to a gene; V was cut back by 4 bases and J by 2 bases.

This clonotype was seen repeatedly, ten times or more. The rearrangement links TRBV5-1 to TRBJ2-1; 7 nucleotides agree with TRBD1. This CDR3 is built from 18 residues. V shed 2 bases and J 0 bases; nucleotides not matched to a gene: 11. The germline CDR1 and CDR2 sequences are SGHRS and YFSETQ. CDR3 nucleotide sequence: TGCGCCAGCAGCTTATCCATGACAGGGCCCCGCTCCTACAATGAGCAGTTCTTC. This translates into CASSLSMTGPRSYNEQFF.